This TCR beta chain was profiled in a study of spatial heterogeneity in lung cancer. Study information: A consistent excess of beta-chain over alpha-chain sequences was detected. Unique TCR and UMI combinations averaged more than ten appearances each in raw reads.

Time point given: sample taken at primary tumor resection. Donation came from over 60 patients with untreated early-stage non-small cell lung cancer. Many counts were recorded for this clonotype. Germline V lookup: CDR1 MNHNY, CDR2 SVGAGI (reference sequence). Trimming took off 6 bases at V and 5 bases at J, with 16 bases between the two ends. CDR3 length: 14 amino acids. Individual TCR cDNA molecules each bore their own unique molecular identifier. TCRdb analysed the 5' RACE reads with MiXCR anew, one entry per CDR3 protein. The sample shows some 40,000 distinct CDR3 sequences, approximately 3.1% of them seen only once.

The receptor's source is a male donor with early-stage non-small cell lung cancer. The starting material was normal lung tissue next to the tumor, obtained at surgery. The chain has TRBV6-6 and TRBJ2-5; D remains unclear. The CDR3 sequence is CASSYPGSEETQYF. The CDR3 nucleotides are TGTGCCAGCAGCTACCCCGGAAGCGAGGAGACCCAGTACTTC.